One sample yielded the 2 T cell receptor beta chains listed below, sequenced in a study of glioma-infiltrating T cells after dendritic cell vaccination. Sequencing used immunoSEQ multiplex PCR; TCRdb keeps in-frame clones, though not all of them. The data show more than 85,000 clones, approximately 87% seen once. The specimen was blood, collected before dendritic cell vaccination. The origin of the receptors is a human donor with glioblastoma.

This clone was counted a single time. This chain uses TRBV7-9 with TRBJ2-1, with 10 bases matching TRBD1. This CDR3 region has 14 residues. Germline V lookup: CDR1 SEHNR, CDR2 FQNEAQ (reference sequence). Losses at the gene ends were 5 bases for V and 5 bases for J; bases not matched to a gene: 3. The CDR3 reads CASSKGQGNNEQFF. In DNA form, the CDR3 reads TGTGCCAGCAGCAAGGGACAGGGGAACAATGAGCAGTTCTTC.

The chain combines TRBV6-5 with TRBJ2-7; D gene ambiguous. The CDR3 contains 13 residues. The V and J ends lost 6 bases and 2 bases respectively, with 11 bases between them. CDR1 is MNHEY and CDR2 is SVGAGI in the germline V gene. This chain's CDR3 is CASRLGQTYEQYF. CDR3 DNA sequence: TGTGCCAGCAGATTGGGCCAAACCTACGAGCAGTACTTC.